This TCR beta chain was sequenced during a study of blood T cell repertoires in COVID-19. Study in general: COVID-19 samples, acute and convalescent, were from the United States, Italy and Spain. Sources were T cells, B-cell-depleted T cells, or PBMCs; the material itself was cDNA or gDNA.

J lost 3 bases, V lost 4 bases, and 3 bases had no gene match. The germline gives CDR1 KGHDR, CDR2 SFDVKD. This CDR3 comprises 14 residues. Original handling: Quantification of nucleated cells was approximated via reference gene primer amplification. TCRdb's table, derived via immunoSEQ multiplex PCR, lists solely in-frame clones and lacks some. The V and J calls and clone size are taken from that table; D and trimming were inferred from the DNA. This sample has under 100,000 clones, with over 75% found just once. About this clone itself: Other DNA sequences in the sample encode the same CDR3.

Sequenced material: peripheral blood. The chain combines TRBV24-1 with TRBJ1-2; 8 bases are a match to TRBD1. This clonotype was sampled from a man in his fifties or sixties with acute or convalescent COVID-19. The CDR3 nucleotides are TGTGCCACCAGTGACCCGGACAGGGACTATGGCTACACCTTC. Residues: CATSDPDRDYGYTF.